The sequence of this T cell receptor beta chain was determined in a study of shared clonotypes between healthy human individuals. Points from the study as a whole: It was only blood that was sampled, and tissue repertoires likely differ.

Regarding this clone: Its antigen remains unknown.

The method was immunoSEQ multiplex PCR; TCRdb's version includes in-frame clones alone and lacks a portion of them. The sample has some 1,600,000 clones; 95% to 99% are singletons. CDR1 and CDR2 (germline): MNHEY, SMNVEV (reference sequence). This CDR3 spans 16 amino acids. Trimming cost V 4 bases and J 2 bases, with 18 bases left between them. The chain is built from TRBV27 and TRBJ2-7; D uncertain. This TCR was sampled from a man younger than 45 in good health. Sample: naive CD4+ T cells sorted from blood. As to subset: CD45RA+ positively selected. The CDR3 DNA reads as TGTGCCAGCAGTTCCGTCCTAGGGCAGCAGACCTACGAGCAGTACTTC. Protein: CASSSVLGQQTYEQYF.